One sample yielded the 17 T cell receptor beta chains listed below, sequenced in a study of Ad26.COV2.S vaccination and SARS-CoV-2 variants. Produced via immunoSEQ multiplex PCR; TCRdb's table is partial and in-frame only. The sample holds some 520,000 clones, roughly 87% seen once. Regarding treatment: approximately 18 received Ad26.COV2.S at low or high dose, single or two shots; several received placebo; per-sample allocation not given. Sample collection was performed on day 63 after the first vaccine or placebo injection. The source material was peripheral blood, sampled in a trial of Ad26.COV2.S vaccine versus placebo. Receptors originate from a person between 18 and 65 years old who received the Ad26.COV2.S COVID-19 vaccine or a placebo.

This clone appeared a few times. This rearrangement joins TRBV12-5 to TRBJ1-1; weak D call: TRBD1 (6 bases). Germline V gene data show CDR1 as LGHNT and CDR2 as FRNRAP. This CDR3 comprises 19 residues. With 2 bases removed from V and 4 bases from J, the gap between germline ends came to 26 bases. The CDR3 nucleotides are TGTGCTAGTGGTTTGTCCGGGGCTCTTCGCGCAGGGGAGGCCACTGAAGCTTTCTTT. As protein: CASGLSGALRAGEATEAFF.

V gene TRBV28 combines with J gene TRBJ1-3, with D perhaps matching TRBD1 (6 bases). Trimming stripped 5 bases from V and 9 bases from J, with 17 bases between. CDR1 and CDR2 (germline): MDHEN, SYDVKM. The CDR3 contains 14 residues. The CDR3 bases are TGTGCCAGCAGTGCACCAGGGGAAAGTAGCACCATATATTTT. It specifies CASSAPGESSTIYF.

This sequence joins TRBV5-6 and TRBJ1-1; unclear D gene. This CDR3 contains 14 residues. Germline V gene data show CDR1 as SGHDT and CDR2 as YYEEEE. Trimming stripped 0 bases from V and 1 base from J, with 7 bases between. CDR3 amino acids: CASSLVSANTEAFF. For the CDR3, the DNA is TGTGCCAGCAGCTTGGTCTCGGCGAACACTGAAGCTTTCTTT.

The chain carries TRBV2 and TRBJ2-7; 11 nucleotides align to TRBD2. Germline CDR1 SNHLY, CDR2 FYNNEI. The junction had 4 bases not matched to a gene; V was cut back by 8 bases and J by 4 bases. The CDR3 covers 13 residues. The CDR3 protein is CASRLAGGYEQYF. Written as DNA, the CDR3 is TGTGCCAGCCGCCTAGCGGGAGGATACGAGCAGTACTTC. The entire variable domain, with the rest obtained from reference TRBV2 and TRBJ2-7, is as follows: EPEVTQTPSHQVTQMGQEVILRCVPISNHLYFYWYRQILGQKVEFLVSFYNNEISEKSEIFDDQFSVERPDGSNFTLKIRSTKLEDSAMYFCASRLAGGYEQYFGPGTRLTVT.

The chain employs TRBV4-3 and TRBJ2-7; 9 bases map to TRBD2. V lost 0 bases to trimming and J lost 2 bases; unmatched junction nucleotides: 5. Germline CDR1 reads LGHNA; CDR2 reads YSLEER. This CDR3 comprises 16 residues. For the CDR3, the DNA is TGCGCCAGCAGCCAAGAGGCCCTAGCGGGGCCCTACGAGCAGTACTTC. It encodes CASSQEALAGPYEQYF.

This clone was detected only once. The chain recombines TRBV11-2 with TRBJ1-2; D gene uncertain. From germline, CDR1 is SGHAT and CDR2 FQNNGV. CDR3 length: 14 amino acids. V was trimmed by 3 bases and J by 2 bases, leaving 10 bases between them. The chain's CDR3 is CASSFSAQNYGYTF. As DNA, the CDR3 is TGTGCCAGCAGCTTCTCAGCGCAAAACTATGGCTACACCTTC.

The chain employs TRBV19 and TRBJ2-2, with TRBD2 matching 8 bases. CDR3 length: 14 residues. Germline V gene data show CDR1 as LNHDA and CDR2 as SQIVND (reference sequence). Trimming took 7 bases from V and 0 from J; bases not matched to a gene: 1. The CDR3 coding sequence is TGTGCCAGTATACTAGCGGCGAACACCGGGGAGCTGTTTTTT. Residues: CASILAANTGELFF.

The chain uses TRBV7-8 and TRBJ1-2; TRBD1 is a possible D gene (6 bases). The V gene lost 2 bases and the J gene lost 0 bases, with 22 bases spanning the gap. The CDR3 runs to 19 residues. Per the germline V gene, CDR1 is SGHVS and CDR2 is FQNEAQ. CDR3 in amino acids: CASSLRTATTQATNYGYTF. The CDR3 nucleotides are TGTGCCAGCAGCTTAAGGACAGCTACCACCCAAGCCACTAACTATGGCTACACCTTC.

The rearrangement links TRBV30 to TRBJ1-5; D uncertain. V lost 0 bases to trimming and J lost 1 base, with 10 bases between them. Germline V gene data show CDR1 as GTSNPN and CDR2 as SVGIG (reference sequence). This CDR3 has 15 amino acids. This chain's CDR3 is CAWSVGLRSNQPQHF. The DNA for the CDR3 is TGTGCCTGGAGTGTGGGTCTTAGGAGCAATCAGCCCCAGCATTTT.

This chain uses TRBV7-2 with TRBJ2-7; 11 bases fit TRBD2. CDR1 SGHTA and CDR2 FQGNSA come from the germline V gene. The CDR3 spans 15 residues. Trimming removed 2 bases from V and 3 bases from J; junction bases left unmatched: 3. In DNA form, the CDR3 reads TGTGCCAGCAGCTTAAGCGGGACTAGCGGCTACGAGCAGTACTTC. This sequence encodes CASSLSGTSGYEQYF. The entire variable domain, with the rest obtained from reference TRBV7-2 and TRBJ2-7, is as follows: GAGVSQSPSNKVTEKGKDVELRCDPISGHTALYWYRQSLGQGLEFLIYFQGNSAPDKSGLPSDRFSAERTGGSVSTLTIQRTQQEDSAVYLCASSLSGTSGYEQYFGPGTRLTVT.

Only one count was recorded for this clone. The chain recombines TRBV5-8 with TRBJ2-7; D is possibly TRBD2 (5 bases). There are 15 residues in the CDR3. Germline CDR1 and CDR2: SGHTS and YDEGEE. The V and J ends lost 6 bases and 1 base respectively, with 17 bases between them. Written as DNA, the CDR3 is TGTGCCAGCACCCGCCCGATGGACTCGTCCTACGAGCAGTACTTC. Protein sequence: CASTRPMDSSYEQYF. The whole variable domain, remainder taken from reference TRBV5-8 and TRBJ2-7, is EAGVTQSPTHLIKTRGQQATLRCSPISGHTSVYWYQQALGLGLQFLLWYDEGEERNRGNFPPRFSGRQFPNYSSELNVNALELEDSALYLCASTRPMDSSYEQYFGPGTRLTVT.

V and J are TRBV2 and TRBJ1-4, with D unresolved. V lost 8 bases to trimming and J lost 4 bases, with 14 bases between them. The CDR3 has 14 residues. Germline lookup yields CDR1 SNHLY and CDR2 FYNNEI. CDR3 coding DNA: TGTGCCAGCGCTACCTCCTACTATAATGAAAAACTGTTTTTT. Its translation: CASATSYYNEKLFF. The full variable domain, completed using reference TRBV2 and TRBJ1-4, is EPEVTQTPSHQVTQMGQEVILRCVPISNHLYFYWYRQILGQKVEFLVSFYNNEISEKSEIFDDQFSVERPDGSNFTLKIRSTKLEDSAMYFCASATSYYNEKLFFGSGTQLSVL.

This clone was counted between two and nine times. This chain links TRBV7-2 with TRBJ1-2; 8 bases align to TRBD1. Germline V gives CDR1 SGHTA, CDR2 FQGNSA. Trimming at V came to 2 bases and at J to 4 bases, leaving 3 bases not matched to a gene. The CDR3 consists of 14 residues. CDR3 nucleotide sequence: TGTGCCAGCAGCTTAACGACAGGGGCCTATGGCTACACCTTC. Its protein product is CASSLTTGAYGYTF. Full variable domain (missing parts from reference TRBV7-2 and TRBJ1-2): GAGVSQSPSNKVTEKGKDVELRCDPISGHTALYWYRQSLGQGLEFLIYFQGNSAPDKSGLPSDRFSAERTGGSVSTLTIQRTQQEDSAVYLCASSLTTGAYGYTFGSGTRLTVV.

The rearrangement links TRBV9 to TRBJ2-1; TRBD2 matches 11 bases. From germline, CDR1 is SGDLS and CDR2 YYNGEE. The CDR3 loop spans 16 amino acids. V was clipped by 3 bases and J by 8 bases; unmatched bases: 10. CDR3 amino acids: CASSGDSGRAWDEQFF. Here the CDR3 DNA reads TGTGCCAGCAGCGGGGATAGCGGGAGGGCCTGGGATGAGCAGTTCTTC.

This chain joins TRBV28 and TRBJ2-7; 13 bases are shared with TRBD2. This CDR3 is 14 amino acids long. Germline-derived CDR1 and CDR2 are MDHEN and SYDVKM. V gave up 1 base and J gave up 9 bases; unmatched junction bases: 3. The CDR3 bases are TGTGCCAGCAGTTTATACCGGACTAGCGGGAGGCAGTACTTC. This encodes CASSLYRTSGRQYF. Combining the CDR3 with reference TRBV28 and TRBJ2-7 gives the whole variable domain DVKVTQSSRYLVKRTGEKVFLECVQDMDHENMFWYRQDPGLGLRLIYFSYDVKMKEKGDIPEGYSVSREKKERFSLILESASTNQTSMYLCASSLYRTSGRQYFGPGTRLTVT.

The CDR3 bases are TGTGCCAGCAGATCCCAGGGGACAGATACGCAGTATTTT. Amino acid sequence: CASRSQGTDTQYF. V is TRBV12-3 or TRBV12-4 and J is TRBJ2-3; D might be TRBD1 (6 bases). The CDR3 consists of 13 residues. Trimming took off 6 bases at V and 3 bases at J, with 10 bases between the two ends.

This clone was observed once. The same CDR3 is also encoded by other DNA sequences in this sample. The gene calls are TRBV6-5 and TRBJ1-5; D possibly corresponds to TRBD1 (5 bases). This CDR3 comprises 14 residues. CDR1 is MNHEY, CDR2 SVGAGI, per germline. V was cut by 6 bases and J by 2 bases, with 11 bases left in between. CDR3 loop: CASRPQGGNQPQHF. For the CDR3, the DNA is TGTGCCAGCAGGCCTCAGGGAGGCAATCAGCCCCAGCATTTT.